The 19 T cell receptor beta chains given below trace back to one sample, sequenced in a study of early T cells in non-severe SARS-CoV-2 infection. TCRdb fed the 5' RACE reads into MiXCR, producing one record per CDR3 protein. This table has approximately 97,000 distinct CDR3 sequences, 10% to 15% appearing once. Sequencing used whole blood. Receptor source: an adult who was a healthcare worker with PCR-confirmed SARS-CoV-2 infection or an uninfected control (not recorded which).

This chain connects TRBV24-1 to TRBJ1-2; no clear D gene. Germline lookup yields CDR1 KGHDR and CDR2 SFDVKD. V lost 2 bases to trimming and J lost 7 bases, with 10 bases between them. The CDR3 runs to 13 residues. CDR3 amino acids: CATSDSKRSGYTF. The CDR3 nucleotides are TGTGCCACCAGTGATTCGAAAAGGTCTGGCTACACCTTC.

Notes on this clonotype: A much larger clone sits a single nucleotide away, making a read error possible. The chain employs TRBV4-2 and TRBJ1-2, with D unclear. Per the germline V gene, CDR1 is LGHNA and CDR2 is YNFKEQ. The CDR3 runs 15 residues. In DNA, the CDR3 is TGTGCCAGCTGCCAAGACCCAGGAGTGGCCTATGGCTACACCTTC. Amino acids: CASCQDPGVAYGYTF.

At least ten counts were recorded for this clonotype. The rearrangement joins TRBV2 to TRBJ1-2, with no clear D. From germline, CDR1 is SNHLY and CDR2 FYNNEI. V dropped 9 bases and J dropped 6 bases, with 2 bases sitting between them. This CDR3 has 8 residues. The CDR3 here is CARDGYTF. In nucleotides, the CDR3 is TGTGCCAGGGATGGCTACACCTTC.

This clonotype came up a few times. V gene TRBV28 combines with J gene TRBJ2-2; possibly TRBD1 or TRBD2 for D (5 bases each). Germline lookup yields CDR1 MDHEN and CDR2 SYDVKM. The CDR3 sequence is 20 residues long. Trimming removed 2 bases at V and 0 bases at J, with 22 bases between. This CDR3 is CASSLGTGTDEWANTGELFF. The DNA for the CDR3 is TGTGCCAGCAGTTTAGGGACCGGGACCGATGAATGGGCGAACACCGGGGAGCTGTTTTTT.

V gene TRBV6-5 combines with J gene TRBJ2-7; TRBD2 might be the D (5 bases). The V gene lost 5 bases and the J gene lost 4 bases, with 18 bases spanning the gap. This CDR3 spans 15 amino acids. Germline CDR1 reads MNHEY; CDR2 reads SVGAGI. The CDR3 DNA is TGTGCCAGCAGTAACACGATTCAAGCGGAATACGAGCAGTACTTC. Protein sequence: CASSNTIQAEYEQYF.

This clonotype was seen at least ten times. CDR3 residues: CAISESSGIAGSEAFF. The CDR3 nucleotides read TGTGCCATCAGTGAGTCGTCAGGGATTGCTGGTTCTGAAGCTTTCTTT. The chain uses TRBV10-3 and TRBJ1-1; weak D call: TRBD1 (5 bases). The CDR3 is 16 amino acids. V was trimmed by 0 bases and J by 6 bases, leaving 17 bases between them. Germline V gene data show CDR1 as ENHRY and CDR2 as SYGVKD.

The sample holds a few counts of this clonotype. The chain combines TRBV28 with TRBJ1-6; possibly TRBD1 for D (5 bases). V gave up 6 bases and J gave up 10 bases, with 19 bases separating them. The germline V gene has CDR1 MDHEN and CDR2 SYDVKM. This CDR3 spans 15 amino acids. In DNA, the CDR3 is TGTGCCAGCAGGGCTTCGGACATTCATCGCTCACCCCTCCACTTT. It translates to CASRASDIHRSPLHF.

A few counts support this clonotype. The chain is built from TRBV6-1 and TRBJ2-3; TRBD1 aligns across 9 bases. Germline values: CDR1 MNHNS, CDR2 SASEGT. After removal of 2 bases from V and 5 bases from J, the junction contained 8 bases not matched to a gene. This CDR3 spans 16 amino acids. The CDR3 DNA reads TGTGCCAGCAGTGAACGGGACAGGGCAGGATTAGATACGCAGTATTTT. It translates to CASSERDRAGLDTQYF.

This clonotype was found a few times. The chain employs TRBV20-1 and TRBJ2-2; possible D gene TRBD2, 6 bases. The V end was cut by 4 bases, the J end by 4 bases, with 16 bases between. The CDR3 has 15 residues. Germline assignment: CDR1 DFQATT and CDR2 SNEGSKA (reference sequence). The CDR3 sequence is CSATGRRPTTGELFF. In DNA form, the CDR3 reads TGCAGTGCTACAGGGAGGCGGCCTACCACCGGGGAGCTGTTTTTT.

This clonotype came up a few times. This chain joins TRBV14 and TRBJ2-7; 9 nucleotides line up with TRBD2. The length of the CDR3 is 15 residues. The V gene end was trimmed by 4 bases and the J gene end by 0 bases; junction bases not matched to a gene: 4. Germline CDR1 SGHDN, CDR2 FVKESK. The CDR3 protein is CASSPTTSGSYEQYF. The CDR3 DNA reads as TGTGCCAGCAGCCCTACGACTAGCGGCTCCTACGAGCAGTACTTC.

This clonotype was picked up many times. The chain recombines TRBV12-3 or TRBV12-4 with TRBJ1-2, with a weak D call TRBD1 (5 bases). The V and J ends lost 6 bases and 2 bases respectively, with 13 bases between them. The CDR3 loop spans 14 amino acids. The DNA for the CDR3 is TGTGCCAGCAGCCCAGGGAGAGGGAACTATGGCTACACCTTC. It specifies CASSPGRGNYGYTF.

This clonotype was found a few times. This chain uses TRBV20-1 with TRBJ1-4, with no clear D. V lost 3 bases, J lost 4 bases, and 3 bases lay in between. In germline, CDR1 is DFQATT, CDR2 SNEGSKA (reference sequence). The CDR3 spans 11 residues. CDR3 loop: CSASDNEKLFF. As DNA, the CDR3 is TGCAGTGCTAGTGATAATGAAAAACTGTTTTTT.

This clonotype was seen a handful of times. The chain recombines TRBV4-2 with TRBJ2-2; 7 nucleotides line up with TRBD2. V lost 5 bases to trimming and J lost 2 bases; unmatched junction nucleotides: 8. CDR1 and CDR2 from the germline V gene are LGHNA and YNFKEQ. The CDR3 spans 16 residues. CDR3 amino acids: CASSTQPSGNTGELFF. DNA of the CDR3: TGTGCCAGCAGCACTCAACCTAGCGGAAACACCGGGGAGCTGTTTTTT.

The chain couples TRBV28 to TRBJ2-1, with D perhaps being TRBD1 or TRBD2 (5 bases each). V was trimmed by 5 bases and J by 8 bases, leaving 19 bases between them. The CDR3 runs to 15 residues. Germline loops: CDR1 MDHEN, CDR2 SYDVKM. CDR3 loop: CASSASRDPGHEQFF. Here the CDR3 DNA reads TGTGCCAGCAGTGCAAGCCGGGACCCCGGTCATGAGCAGTTCTTC.

This clonotype appeared many times. The V gene is TRBV4-3, the J gene TRBJ2-2; possible D gene TRBD2, 6 bases. There are 15 residues in the CDR3. In germline, CDR1 is LGHNA, CDR2 YSLEER. V gave up 3 bases and J gave up 7 bases, with 15 bases separating them. Written as DNA, the CDR3 is TGCGCCAGCAGCCATCTTGTGGGAGGCGACGGGGAGCTGTTTTTT. This codes for CASSHLVGGDGELFF.

The chain links TRBV28 to TRBJ2-2; 9 nucleotides line up with TRBD2. The CDR3 sequence is 15 residues long. The junction had 5 bases not matched to a gene; V was cut back by 3 bases and J by 6 bases. CDR1 is MDHEN and CDR2 is SYDVKM in the germline V gene. CDR3 in DNA: TGTGCCAGCAGTTTTATAGGCGGGAGGGCCGGGGAGCTGTTTTTT. Amino acids: CASSFIGGRAGELFF.

Points on this clonotype: At one end the junction does not follow the germline gene, possibly because of a read error. The V call is TRBV5-6, the J call TRBJ1-5; D uncertain. Germline CDR1 is SGHDT and CDR2 is YYEEEE. The CDR3 is 14 amino acids. The CDR3 protein is CVSSLGYSNQPQHF. DNA for the CDR3: TGTGTCAGCAGCTTGGGATATAGCAATCAGCCCCAGCATTTT. The full variable domain, completed using reference TRBV5-6 and TRBJ1-5, is DAGVTQSPTHLIKTRGQQVTLRCSPKSGHDTVSWYQQALGQGPQFIFQYYEEEERQRGNFPDRFSGHQFPNYSSELNVNALLLGDSALYLCVSSLGYSNQPQHFGDGTRLSIL.

This clonotype occurred many times. The chain couples TRBV28 to TRBJ1-1; possible D gene TRBD1, 6 bases. CDR3 length: 12 amino acids. Per the germline V gene, CDR1 is MDHEN and CDR2 is SYDVKM. Trimming took off 5 bases at V and 10 bases at J, with 14 bases between the two ends. CDR3 sequence: CASSLQGRGAFF. The CDR3, as DNA: TGTGCCAGCAGTCTTCAGGGGAGAGGAGCTTTCTTT.

Many counts were recorded for this clonotype. This sequence joins TRBV27 and TRBJ2-1; no clear D gene. Looked up from germline, CDR1 is MNHEY and CDR2 is SMNVEV (reference sequence). The CDR3 is 14 residues long. V gave up 3 bases and J gave up 4 bases, with 10 bases separating them. CDR3 protein: CASSLERAYNEQFF. DNA of the CDR3: TGTGCCAGCAGTTTGGAACGGGCATACAATGAGCAGTTCTTC.